The rows below give T cell receptor beta chains drawn from one sample of a study of blood T cell repertoires in COVID-19. The table came from immunoSEQ multiplex PCR; TCRdb's copy has only in-frame clones and leaves some out. The sample gives 200,000 to 250,000 clones, 84% of which show up once; over 6% is in the top ten. The material sequenced was peripheral blood. The source is a woman older than 75 with COVID-19, enrolled during active disease. Each CDR3 is given with its conserved first and last residue. A D gene is named only where the DNA matches it firmly. Expanded clones are given a class, and other clones once, few, many or no size at all.

CDR3: CASRTGQLNEKLFF; DNA: TGTGCCAGCAGAACCGGACAGCTTAATGAAAAACTGTTTTTT; D: -; J: TRBJ1-4; V: TRBV6-5; size: few
CDR3: CASSLAAGAYNEQFF; DNA: TGCGCCAGCAGCTTAGCAGCGGGGGCCTACAATGAGCAGTTCTTC; D: TRBD2; J: TRBJ2-1; V: TRBV5-1; size: -
CDR3: CSVGDRGINTEAFF; DNA: TGCAGCGTTGGTGACAGGGGGATCAACACTGAAGCTTTCTTT; D: TRBD1; J: TRBJ1-1; V: TRBV29-1; size: -
CDR3: CSVETIGPDGGPNTGELFF; DNA: TGCAGCGTTGAAACGATCGGGCCCGACGGGGGGCCGAACACCGGGGAGCTGTTTTTT; D: -; J: TRBJ2-2; V: TRBV29-1; size: -
CDR3: CASSQVSVGNQPQHF; DNA: TGCGCCAGCAGCCAGGTTAGCGTGGGCAATCAGCCCCAGCATTTT; D: -; J: TRBJ1-5; V: TRBV4-1; size: -
CDR3: CASSISDTQYF; DNA: TGTGCCAGTAGTATATCGGATACGCAGTATTTT; D: -; J: TRBJ2-3; V: TRBV19; size: -
CDR3: CASSPRFSSYEQYF; DNA: TGTGCCAGTAGTCCCCGATTTAGCTCCTACGAGCAGTACTTC; D: -; J: TRBJ2-7; V: TRBV19; size: once
CDR3: CASSAQGTSVDTQYF; DNA: TGTGCCAGCAGCGCCCAAGGGACTAGCGTTGATACGCAGTATTTT; D: TRBD2; J: TRBJ2-3; V: TRBV7-2; size: -
CDR3: CASSYGHGYTF; DNA: TGTGCCAGCAGTTACGGGCATGGCTACACCTTC; D: -; J: TRBJ1-2; V: TRBV6-5; size: -
CDR3: CASKEGGRARVGYTF; DNA: TGTGCCAGTAAGGAGGGGGGGAGAGCTCGCGTTGGCTACACCTTC; D: -; J: TRBJ1-2; V: TRBV19; size: few
CDR3: CASSTQGNYGYTF; DNA: TGTGCCAGCAGTACACAGGGGAACTATGGCTACACCTTC; D: TRBD1; J: TRBJ1-2; V: TRBV2; size: -
CDR3: CASSLGGSAYEQYF; DNA: TGTGCCAGCAGTCTGGGGGGGTCCGCCTACGAGCAGTACTTC; D: TRBD2; J: TRBJ2-7; V: TRBV28; size: few
CDR3: CASTLSGSSGNTIYF; DNA: TGTGCCAGCACCCTCTCGGGGTCGTCTGGAAACACCATATATTTT; D: -; J: TRBJ1-3; V: TRBV2; size: -
CDR3: CASSPVTSSEAFF; DNA: TGTGCCAGCTCACCAGTGACAAGCTCTGAAGCTTTCTTT; D: -; J: TRBJ1-1; V: TRBV18; size: once
CDR3: CASSGGGDTQYF; DNA: TGTGCCAGCAGCGGGGGAGGGGATACGCAGTATTTT; D: TRBD2; J: TRBJ2-3; V: TRBV9; size: -
CDR3: CTSSQSPTSGRAIGTGELFF; DNA: TGCACCAGCAGCCAATCGCCGACTAGCGGGAGGGCCATCGGCACCGGGGAGCTGTTTTTT; D: -; J: TRBJ2-2; V: TRBV1; size: -
CDR3: CASSQGPGGYNEQFF; DNA: TGTGCCAGCAGCCAAGGCCCAGGGGGCTACAATGAGCAGTTCTTC; D: TRBD1; J: TRBJ2-1; V: TRBV3-1/TRBV3-2; size: -
CDR3: CASSERYEQYF; DNA: TGTGCCAGCAGTGAGAGGTACGAGCAGTACTTC; D: -; J: TRBJ2-7; V: TRBV2; size: -
CDR3: CASTVRIGPGGTEAFF; DNA: TGTGCCAGCACCGTTCGGATTGGGCCGGGAGGCACTGAAGCTTTCTTT; D: -; J: TRBJ1-1; V: TRBV7-9; size: -
CDR3: CATDRERDTEAFF; DNA: TGTGCCACCGACAGGGAAAGGGACACTGAAGCTTTCTTT; D: TRBD1; J: TRBJ1-1; V: TRBV2; size: -
CDR3: CASPLGLNRPNTIYF; DNA: TGTGCCAGCCCTCTGGGCCTCAATAGGCCGAACACCATATATTTT; D: -; J: TRBJ1-3; V: TRBV7-2; size: -
CDR3: CATSAGQGSGGYTF; DNA: TGTGCCACCAGTGCCGGACAGGGTTCGGGTGGCTACACCTTC; D: TRBD1; J: TRBJ1-2; V: TRBV24-1; size: -
CDR3: CASRGGSLGYNEQFF; DNA: TGTGCCAGCAGGGGAGGGAGTTTGGGATACAATGAGCAGTTCTTC; D: TRBD2; J: TRBJ2-1; V: TRBV6-5; size: few
CDR3: CASSPPVGAGEADTQYF; DNA: TGTGCCAGCAGTCCCCCCGTCGGGGCAGGGGAAGCAGATACGCAGTATTTT; D: -; J: TRBJ2-3; V: TRBV7-2; size: -
CDR3: CASSLAPTPQDEQFF; DNA: TGTGCCAGCAGCTTAGCCCCGACACCGCAGGATGAGCAGTTCTTC; D: -; J: TRBJ2-1; V: TRBV7-6; size: few
CDR3: CASRGEVRTDTQYF; DNA: TGTGCCAGCAGAGGGGAGGTTCGGACAGATACGCAGTATTTT; D: -; J: TRBJ2-3; V: TRBV28; size: few
CDR3: CASSITLGLKVFF; DNA: TGTGCCAGTAGTATAACCCTAGGACTAAAGGTGTTCTTC; D: -; J: TRBJ2-1; V: TRBV19; size: -
CDR3: CASGNPGTGAGEQYF; DNA: TGTGCCAGCGGGAACCCCGGGACAGGGGCAGGCGAGCAGTACTTC; D: TRBD1; J: TRBJ2-7; V: TRBV28; size: -
CDR3: CATLGGGTGVSPLHF; DNA: TGTGCCACCCTTGGGGGAGGGACAGGGGTATCACCCCTCCACTTT; D: TRBD1; J: TRBJ1-6; V: TRBV28; size: -
CDR3: CASSSTGYGYTF; DNA: TGTGCCAGCAGTTCGACAGGGTATGGCTACACCTTC; D: TRBD1; J: TRBJ1-2; V: TRBV6-5; size: once
CDR3: CASSLGPVGQGYGYTF; DNA: TGCGCCAGCAGCTTGGGGCCGGTGGGACAGGGCTATGGCTACACCTTC; D: TRBD1; J: TRBJ1-2; V: TRBV5-1; size: -
CDR3: CASSPGASVGEAFF; DNA: TGTGCCAGCAGCCCCGGAGCGAGTGTGGGTGAAGCTTTCTTT; D: -; J: TRBJ1-1; V: TRBV9; size: -
CDR3: CASSVAGQARGIAYEQYF; DNA: TGTGCCAGCAGCGTGGCCGGGCAGGCCCGGGGGATAGCCTACGAGCAGTACTTC; D: -; J: TRBJ2-7; V: TRBV9; size: -
CDR3: CASPPNSPLHF; DNA: TGTGCCAGCCCTCCTAATTCACCCCTCCACTTT; D: -; J: TRBJ1-6; V: TRBV6-4; size: many
CDR3: CASSPRGNTEAFF; DNA: TGCGCCAGCAGCCCCCGGGGGAACACTGAAGCTTTCTTT; D: -; J: TRBJ1-1; V: TRBV5-1; size: -
CDR3: CASSFRLAGTYEQFF; DNA: TGTGCCAGCAGCTTCCGACTAGCGGGGACGTATGAGCAGTTCTTC; D: TRBD2; J: TRBJ2-1; V: TRBV5-4; size: -
CDR3: CASGYGTGGRDGYTF; DNA: TGCGCCAGCGGATATGGGACAGGGGGCCGGGATGGCTACACCTTC; D: TRBD1; J: TRBJ1-2; V: TRBV5-1; size: once
CDR3: CATSRDRTGPIGEQFF; DNA: TGTGCCACCAGCAGAGATAGAACGGGTCCGATAGGTGAGCAGTTCTTC; D: -; J: TRBJ2-1; V: TRBV15; size: -
CDR3: CASMGPGTGEEKLFF; DNA: TGTGCCAGCATGGGCCCGGGGACAGGGGAAGAAAAACTGTTTTTT; D: TRBD1; J: TRBJ1-4; V: TRBV27; size: -
CDR3: CASSERHAGAPLHF; DNA: TGTGCCAGCAGCGAAAGGCACGCCGGAGCGCCCCTCCACTTT; D: -; J: TRBJ1-6; V: TRBV3-1/TRBV3-2; size: -
CDR3: CASSPGVAGPYEQYF; DNA: TGCGCCAGCAGCCCCGGGGTAGCGGGGCCCTACGAGCAGTACTTC; D: TRBD2; J: TRBJ2-7; V: TRBV4-1; size: few
CDR3: CASSPLITADTQYF; DNA: TGTGCCAGTAGTCCCCTCATAACGGCAGATACGCAGTATTTT; D: -; J: TRBJ2-3; V: TRBV19; size: -
CDR3: CASSPQVRNTEAFF; DNA: TGTGCCAGCAGCCCGCAGGTCAGGAACACTGAAGCTTTCTTT; D: -; J: TRBJ1-1; V: TRBV4-2; size: once
CDR3: CASSTSGGRTDTQYF; DNA: TGTGCCAGCAGCACCAGCGGGGGGAGAACAGATACGCAGTATTTT; D: TRBD2; J: TRBJ2-3; V: TRBV9; size: once
CDR3: CATSRRQGGAGELFF; DNA: TGTGCCACCAGCAGAAGACAGGGAGGAGCCGGGGAGCTGTTTTTT; D: -; J: TRBJ2-2; V: TRBV15; size: -
CDR3: CASRGGNQPQHF; DNA: TGTGCCAGCAGGGGGGGGAATCAGCCCCAGCATTTT; D: -; J: TRBJ1-5; V: TRBV28; size: few
CDR3: CASSSGRVSGEQYF; DNA: TGTGCCAGCAGTTCTGGCAGGGTGAGTGGCGAGCAGTACTTC; D: -; J: TRBJ2-7; V: TRBV27; size: -
CDR3: CASTKPGLGFNEQFF; DNA: TGTGCCAGCACCAAACCGGGACTAGGTTTCAATGAGCAGTTCTTC; D: TRBD2; J: TRBJ2-1; V: TRBV7-8; size: few
CDR3: CASSPSPDTQYF; DNA: TGTGCCAGCAGCCCGTCTCCAGATACGCAGTATTTT; D: -; J: TRBJ2-3; V: TRBV6-4; size: -